This T cell receptor beta chain originates from a study of cytomegalovirus exposure and HLA in healthy donors. Vbeta (60) and Jbeta (13) primers were used in the PCR. Assay used: immunoSEQ multiplex PCR; TCRdb lists only in-frame clones, some missing. Among roughly 130,000 clones listed, around 74% were seen once. Sequenced sample: PBMCs. The receptor comes from a woman aged 50 to 60 in good health and CMV-seropositive.

CDR3 nucleotides: TGTGCCAGCCGACAGGGGAGCGTCTCCTACGAGCAGTACTTC. The encoded protein is CASRQGSVSYEQYF. The chain joins TRBV6-1 to TRBJ2-7, with 8 bases fitting TRBD1. J gave up 0 bases and V 8 bases, and 6 bases lay outside the gene matches. Germline V lookup: CDR1 MNHNS, CDR2 SASEGT. The CDR3 covers 14 residues.